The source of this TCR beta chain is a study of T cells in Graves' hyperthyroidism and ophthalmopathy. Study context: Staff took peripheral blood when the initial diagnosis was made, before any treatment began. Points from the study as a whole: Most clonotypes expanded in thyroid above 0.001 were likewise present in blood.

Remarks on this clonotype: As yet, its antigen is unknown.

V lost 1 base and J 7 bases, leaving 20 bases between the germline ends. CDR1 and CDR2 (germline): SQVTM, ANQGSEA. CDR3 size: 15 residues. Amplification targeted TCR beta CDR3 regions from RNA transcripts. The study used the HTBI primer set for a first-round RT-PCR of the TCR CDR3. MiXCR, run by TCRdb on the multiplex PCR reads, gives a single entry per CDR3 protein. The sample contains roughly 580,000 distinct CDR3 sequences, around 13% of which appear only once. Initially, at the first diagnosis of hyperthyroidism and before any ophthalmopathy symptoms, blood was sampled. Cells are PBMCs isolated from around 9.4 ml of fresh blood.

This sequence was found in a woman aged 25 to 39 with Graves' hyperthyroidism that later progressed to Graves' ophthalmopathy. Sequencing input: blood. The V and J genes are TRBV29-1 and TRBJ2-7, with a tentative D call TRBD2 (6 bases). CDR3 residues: CSVEGTPVRGREQYF. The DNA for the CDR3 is TGCAGCGTTGAAGGTACGCCGGTGCGGGGTCGGGAGCAGTACTTC.